A selection of T cell receptor beta chains follows, all from one sample in a study of beta chain features in type 1 diabetes. Clones were sequenced by immunoSEQ multiplex PCR, and TCRdb holds only the in-frame ones, with some missing. Of roughly 400,000 clones in the sample, 9.6% were seen once. Sequenced: central memory CD4+ T cells from blood. Receptors were obtained from a man between 25 and 39 years old with type 1 diabetes. Both conserved end residues are part of each CDR3. The D gene is left open where the match is weak. Size is omitted from some rows. Given values are once, few, many or a class for expanded clones.

d_gene | j_gene | v_gene | abundance | CDR3aa | CDR3nt
. | TRBJ2-5 | TRBV7-9 | . | CASRTGQETQYF | TGTGCCAGCAGAACTGGACAAGAGACCCAGTACTTC
. | TRBJ1-5 | TRBV18 | many | CASSPPEGRQPQHF | TGTGCCAGCTCACCCCCTGAGGGGAGGCAGCCCCAGCATTTT
. | TRBJ2-3 | TRBV7-3 | . | CASSLNGRTDTQYF | TGTGCCAGCAGCTTAAACGGGCGCACAGATACGCAGTATTTT
. | TRBJ2-1 | TRBV7-8 | many | CASSLVRVQGRNEQFF | TGTGCCAGCAGCTTAGTCAGGGTCCAAGGTCGCAATGAGCAGTTCTTC
TRBD1 | TRBJ2-7 | TRBV6-1 | few | CASSELGQGDEQYF | TGTGCCAGCAGTGAATTGGGACAGGGAGACGAGCAGTACTTC
TRBD1 | TRBJ1-5 | TRBV7-2 | few | CASSLGPQGVTGRPQHF | TGTGCCAGCAGCTTAGGCCCCCAGGGGGTGACAGGTCGTCCCCAGCATTTT
TRBD2 | TRBJ2-3 | TRBV7-3 | . | CASSQEGASGSTDTQYF | TGTGCCAGCAGCCAAGAAGGGGCTAGCGGAAGCACAGATACGCAGTATTTT
TRBD1 | TRBJ1-4 | TRBV7-2 | . | CASSPTGRTSATNEKLFF | TGTGCCAGCAGCCCGACAGGGCGAACGTCGGCAACTAATGAAAAACTGTTTTTT
TRBD1 | TRBJ2-2 | TRBV10-3 | few | CAIRPDRGGEELFF | TGTGCCATCAGACCGGACAGGGGCGGGGAGGAGCTGTTTTTT
. | TRBJ1-2 | TRBV19 | . | CATTSGGTNYGYTF | TGTGCCACCACCTCCGGGGGGACAAACTATGGCTACACCTTC
TRBD1 | TRBJ2-4 | TRBV6-5 | . | CASSAGQGNIQYF | TGTGCCAGCAGCGCGGGACAGGGAAACATTCAGTACTTC
TRBD1 | TRBJ2-7 | TRBV9 | many | CASSVEGTGGYEQYF | TGTGCCAGCAGCGTAGAGGGGACAGGGGGCTACGAGCAGTACTTC
. | TRBJ2-5 | TRBV27 | . | CASSRQAKETQYF | TGTGCCAGCAGTCGCCAGGCAAAAGAGACCCAGTACTTC
. | TRBJ1-1 | TRBV9 | . | CASSVGPGNTEAFF | TGTGCCAGCAGCGTTGGACCGGGGAACACTGAAGCTTTCTTT
TRBD2 | TRBJ2-7 | TRBV28 | . | CASSLPLAGGPYEQYF | TGTGCCAGCAGTCTCCCCCTAGCGGGAGGGCCCTACGAGCAGTACTTC
. | TRBJ1-5 | TRBV7-9 | few | CASSFSDNQPQHF | TGTGCCAGCAGCTTCAGCGACAATCAGCCCCAGCATTTT
. | TRBJ1-2 | TRBV10-2 | once | CASSESAGGYGYTF | TGCGCCAGCAGTGAGAGTGCCGGAGGCTATGGCTACACCTTC
. | TRBJ2-5 | TRBV7-3 | . | CASSLSVEGETQYF | TGTGCCAGCAGCTTAAGCGTAGAAGGGGAGACCCAGTACTTC
. | TRBJ2-5 | TRBV6-1 | . | CASSVSGGVEETQYF | TGTGCCAGCAGCGTGTCGGGGGGCGTTGAGGAGACCCAGTACTTC
. | TRBJ1-2 | TRBV7-2 | few | CASRVELNYGYTF | TGTGCCAGCAGGGTAGAGCTAAACTATGGCTACACCTTC
. | TRBJ2-1 | TRBV18 | few | CASSPSQGGNEQFF | TGTGCCAGCTCACCTTCACAGGGAGGCAATGAGCAGTTCTTC
. | TRBJ2-3 | TRBV11-2 | . | CASSLGRDTQYF | TGTGCCAGCAGCTTAGGGCGAGATACGCAGTATTTT
. | TRBJ2-7 | TRBV5-4 | few | CASSLGQDYEQYF | TGTGCCAGCAGCTTGGGACAGGACTACGAGCAGTACTTC
. | TRBJ1-4 | TRBV6-6 | . | CASSPPGGGEKLFF | TGTGCCAGCAGTCCGCCGGGGGGTGGGGAAAAACTGTTTTTT
. | TRBJ1-1 | TRBV14 | few | CASSQGRAEAFF | TGTGCCAGCAGCCAAGGGAGGGCTGAAGCTTTCTTT
TRBD2 | TRBJ2-5 | TRBV6-5 | few | CASSYRQGLGIGTQYF | TGTGCCAGCAGTTACAGGCAGGGACTAGGTATTGGGACCCAGTACTTC
TRBD1 | TRBJ1-3 | TRBV7-9 | . | CASSPTGVSGNTIYF | TGTGCCAGCAGCCCAACAGGGGTATCTGGAAACACCATATATTTT
. | TRBJ1-2 | TRBV6-6 | few | CASSYQDGYTF | TGTGCCAGCAGTTATCAGGACGGCTACACCTTC
TRBD2 | TRBJ2-5 | TRBV11-2 | . | CASSLLAGAGVRETQYF | TGTGCCAGCAGCCTTCTAGCGGGAGCGGGGGTTCGGGAGACCCAGTACTTC
. | TRBJ2-6 | TRBV7-2 | few | CASSPLVGSGANVLTF | TGTGCCAGCAGCCCCCTCGTGGGCTCTGGGGCCAACGTCCTGACTTTC
. | TRBJ2-7 | TRBV2 | few | CASSGGIGYEQYF | TGTGCCAGCAGTGGAGGGATAGGCTACGAGCAGTACTTC
TRBD2 | TRBJ2-3 | TRBV11-3 | . | CASSRGSGGPDTQYF | TGTGCCAGCAGCAGGGGGTCGGGAGGGCCAGATACGCAGTATTTT